This TCR beta chain is drawn from a study of cytomegalovirus exposure and HLA in healthy donors. Study-level results: A later analysis linked a missense variant in DCLRE1C to the trimming of TCR beta V and J genes. Generally TCR sequences proved uncommon, though certain public TCRs appeared in numerous donors. Beyond CMV serostatus, there was no information to go on about immune exposure.

Primers for the PCR totalled 60 Vbeta and 13 Jbeta. The protocol was immunoSEQ multiplex PCR, while the TCRdb copy is restricted to in-frame clones and leaves out a portion. The repertoire holds around 50,000 clones, with about 50% as singletons. Turning to this clone: The antigen remains undetermined.

With V trimmed by 4 bases and J by 5 bases, 6 bases remained unmatched. The CDR3 extends over 15 amino acids. CDR1 and CDR2 from the germline V gene are SGHNT and YYREEE (reference sequence). The sample taken for sequencing was PBMCs. The V call is TRBV5-4, the J call TRBJ2-1; 10 bases line up with TRBD2. The clonotype originates from a human donor in good health. CDR3 sequence (DNA): TGTGCCAGCAGCCTAAGGACTAGCGGTAACAATGAGCAGTTCTTC. Encoded protein: CASSLRTSGNNEQFF.